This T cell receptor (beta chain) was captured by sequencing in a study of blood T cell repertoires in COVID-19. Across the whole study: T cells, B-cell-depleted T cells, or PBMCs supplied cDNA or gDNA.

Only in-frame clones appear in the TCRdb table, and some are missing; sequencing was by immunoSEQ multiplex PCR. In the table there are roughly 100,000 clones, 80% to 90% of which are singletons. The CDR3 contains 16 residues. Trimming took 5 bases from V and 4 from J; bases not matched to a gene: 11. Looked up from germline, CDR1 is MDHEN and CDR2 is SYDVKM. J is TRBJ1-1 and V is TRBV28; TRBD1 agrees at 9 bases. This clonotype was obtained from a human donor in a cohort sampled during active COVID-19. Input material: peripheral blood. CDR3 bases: TGTGCCAGCAGTCCGAATCGGGACAGGGATACCACTGAAGCTTTCTTT. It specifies CASSPNRDRDTTEAFF.